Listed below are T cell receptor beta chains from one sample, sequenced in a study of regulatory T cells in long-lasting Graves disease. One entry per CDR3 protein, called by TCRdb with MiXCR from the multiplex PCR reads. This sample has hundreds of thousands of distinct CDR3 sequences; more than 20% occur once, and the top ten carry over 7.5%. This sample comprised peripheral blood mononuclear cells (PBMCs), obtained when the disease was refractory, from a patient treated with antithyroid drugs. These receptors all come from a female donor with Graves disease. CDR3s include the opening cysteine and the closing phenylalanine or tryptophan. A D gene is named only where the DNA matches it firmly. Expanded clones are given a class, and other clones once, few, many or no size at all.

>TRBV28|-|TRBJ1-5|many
TGTGCCAGCAGTTTAGTTTCTCCCAATCAGCCCCAGCATTTT
CASSLVSPNQPQHF
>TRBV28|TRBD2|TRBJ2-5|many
TGTGCCAGCAGTCAGGGACTAGCGGGAGTCTTCGAGACCCAGTACTTC
CASSQGLAGVFETQYF
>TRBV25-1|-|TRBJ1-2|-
TGTGCCAGCAGTGGATATGGACAATCTAACTATGGCTACACCTTC
CASSGYGQSNYGYTF
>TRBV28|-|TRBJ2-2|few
TGTGCCAGCAGTTTAGTGCCTGGGGCACTGGATAACACCGGGGAGCTGTTTTTT
CASSLVPGALDNTGELFF
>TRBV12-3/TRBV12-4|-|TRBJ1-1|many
TGTGCCAGCAGGTCCGGGACGAACTTGAACACTGAAGCTTTCTTT
CASRSGTNLNTEAFF
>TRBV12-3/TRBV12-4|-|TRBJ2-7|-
TGTGCCAGCAGTGCGTTTGACGAGCAGTACTTC
CASSAFDEQYF
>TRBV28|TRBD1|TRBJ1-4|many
TGTGCCAGCAGTTTATTCAACCGGGACAGGGTTGGTGAAAAACTGTTTTTT
CASSLFNRDRVGEKLFF
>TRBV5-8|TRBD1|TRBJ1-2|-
TGTGCCAGCAGCTTCGGACAGGGACGCTATGGCTACACCTTC
CASSFGQGRYGYTF
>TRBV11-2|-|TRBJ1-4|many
TGTGCCAGCGCCGCAAACAGGTTTTTT
CASAANRFF
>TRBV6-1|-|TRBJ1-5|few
TGTGCCAGCAGGCAGGAGGGGGGTCAGCCCCAGCATTTT
CASRQEGGQPQHF
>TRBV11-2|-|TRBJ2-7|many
TGTGCCAGCAGCGTACCCGGACACGAGCAGTACTTC
CASSVPGHEQYF
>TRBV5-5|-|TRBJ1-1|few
TGTGCCAGCGGGCCAGGGGTCACGAACACTGAAGCTTTCTTT
CASGPGVTNTEAFF
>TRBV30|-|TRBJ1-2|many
TGTGCCTGGAGTGTAAAGGACCATGGCTACACCTTC
CAWSVKDHGYTF
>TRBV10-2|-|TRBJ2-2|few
TGCGCCAGCAGGGGGGGGCCGTACACCGGGGAGCTGTTTTTT
CASRGGPYTGELFF
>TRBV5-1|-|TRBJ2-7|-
TGCGCCAGCAGCTCCCGCGGGGAGGCCTACGAGCAGTACTTC
CASSSRGEAYEQYF
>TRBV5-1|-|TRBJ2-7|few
TGCGCCAGCAGCCCCCGGGACGCGACCTACGAGCAGTACTTC
CASSPRDATYEQYF
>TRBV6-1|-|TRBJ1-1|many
TGTGCCAGCAGTCAACAGGGCGTGAACACTGAAGCTTTCTTT
CASSQQGVNTEAFF
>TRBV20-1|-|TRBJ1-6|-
TGCAGTGCTAGAGATGGAGGGTCAACCCCCCTCACCATCCACTTT
CSARDGGSTPLTIHF
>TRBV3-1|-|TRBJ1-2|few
TGTGCCAGCAGCCAGTTAGGGGAGCCAAGCTACACCTTC
CASSQLGEPSYTF
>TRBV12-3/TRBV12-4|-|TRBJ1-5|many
TGTGCCAGCCAGGGCAGGGCGAGTCAGCCCCAGCATTTT
CASQGRASQPQHF
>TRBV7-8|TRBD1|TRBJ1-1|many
TGTGCCAGCAAATCCGACAGGGGTTCGCTGAACACTGAAGCTTTCTTT
CASKSDRGSLNTEAFF
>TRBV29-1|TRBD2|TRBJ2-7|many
TGCAGCGTTCTCCTAGCGGAGAGTAGGGACGAGCAGTACTTC
CSVLLAESRDEQYF
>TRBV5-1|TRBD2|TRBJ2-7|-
TGCGCCAGCAGCCGCACCGGGACTAGACCCTACGAGCAGTACTTC
CASSRTGTRPYEQYF
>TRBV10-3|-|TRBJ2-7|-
TGTGCCATCAGTCCTCCCGGGGTCTCCTACGAGCAGTACTTC
CAISPPGVSYEQYF
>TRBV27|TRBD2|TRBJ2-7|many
TGTGCCAGCAGTCAAGCGGGGCTTTCCTACGAGCAGTACTTC
CASSQAGLSYEQYF
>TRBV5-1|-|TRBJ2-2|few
TGCGCCAGCAGCTTGGGGCCCCTCAACACCGGGGAGCTGTTTTTT
CASSLGPLNTGELFF
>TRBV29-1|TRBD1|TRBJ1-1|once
TGCAGCGCCCTTGACAGGGAAACGACTGAAGCTTTCTTT
CSALDRETTEAFF
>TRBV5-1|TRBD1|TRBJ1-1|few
TGCGCCAGCAGCCTGGAAGGGACAGGGAGAGCTTTCTTT
CASSLEGTGRAFF
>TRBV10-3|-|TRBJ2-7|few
TGTGCCATCAGTGTTGGGGGGACCTACGAGCAGTACTTC
CAISVGGTYEQYF
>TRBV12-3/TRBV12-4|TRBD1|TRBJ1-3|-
TGTGCCAGCAGCGGCCGGGACAGGGGCCTGCGCAGATCTGGAAACACCATATATTTT
CASSGRDRGLRRSGNTIYF
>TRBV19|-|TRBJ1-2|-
TGTGCCAGTAGCCCCGGGGGCTCCCTCTATGGCTACACCTTC
CASSPGGSLYGYTF
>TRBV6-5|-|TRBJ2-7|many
TGTGCCAGCAGTTACTCATGGCTAGGAGGCTACGAGCAGTACTTC
CASSYSWLGGYEQYF
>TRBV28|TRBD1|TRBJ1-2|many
TGTGCCAGCAGTTCGACAGGGCCCGGCGACTATGGCTACACCTTC
CASSSTGPGDYGYTF
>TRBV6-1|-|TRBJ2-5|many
TGTGCCAGCAGTGGAGGGGGTCGGGTAAGAGAGACCCAGTACTTC
CASSGGGRVRETQYF
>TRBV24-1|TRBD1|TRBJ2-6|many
TGTGCCACCAGTGACAGGGGGTCCCCCTCTGGGGCCAACGTCCTGACTTTC
CATSDRGSPSGANVLTF
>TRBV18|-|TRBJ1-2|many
TGTGCCAGCTCACCAAGCAGGGACTATGGCTACACCTTC
CASSPSRDYGYTF
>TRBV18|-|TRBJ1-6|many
TGTGCCAGCTCCCGCCTGAGCTCCTATAATTCACCCCTCCACTTT
CASSRLSSYNSPLHF
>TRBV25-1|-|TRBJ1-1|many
TGTGCCAGCAGTGCCGGTCGGGGTTTGGACACTGAAGCTTTCTTT
CASSAGRGLDTEAFF
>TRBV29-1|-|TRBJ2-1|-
TGCAGCGTTGAGCTAGGCCGGAGCTCCTACAATGAGCAGTTCTTC
CSVELGRSSYNEQFF
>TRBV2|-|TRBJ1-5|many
TGTGCCAGCACCTCGAGACACTTGAATCAGCCCCAGCATTTT
CASTSRHLNQPQHF
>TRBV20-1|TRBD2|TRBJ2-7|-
TGCAGTGCTTATAGCGGGAGAGTATACGAGCAGTACTTC
CSAYSGRVYEQYF
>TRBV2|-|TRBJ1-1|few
TGTGCCAGCCTACAGACCGAGGCTTTCTTT
CASLQTEAFF
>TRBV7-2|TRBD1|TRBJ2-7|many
TGTGCCAGCAGTACTACCGGGACAGCTTCCTACGAGCAGTACTTC
CASSTTGTASYEQYF
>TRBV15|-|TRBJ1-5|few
TGTGCCACCAGCACAGAAGGGTTAAATCAGCCCCAGCATTTT
CATSTEGLNQPQHF
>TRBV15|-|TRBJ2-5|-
TGTGCCCCCAGCAGAGTCCAAAGCGAGGAGACCCAGTACTTC
CAPSRVQSEETQYF
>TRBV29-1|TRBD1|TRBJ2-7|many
TGCAGCGTTGCCGGGCAGGGACAGGAATACGAGCAGTACTTC
CSVAGQGQEYEQYF
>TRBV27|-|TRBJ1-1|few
TGTGCCAGCAGTTTAAGTTTAGGTGGTGGCACTGAAGCTTTCTTT
CASSLSLGGGTEAFF
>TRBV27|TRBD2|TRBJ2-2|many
TGTGCCAGCAGACGGACTAGCGGGTGGTCCGGGGAGCTGTTTTTT
CASRRTSGWSGELFF
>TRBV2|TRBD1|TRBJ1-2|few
TGTGCCAGCAGTGAAGTCGCGGGACAGGGGGTACCCAATTCCGTCTATGGCTACACCTTC
CASSEVAGQGVPNSVYGYTF
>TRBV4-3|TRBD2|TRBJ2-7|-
TGCGCCAGCAGCCAAGATCTTTGGCTAGCGGGAGGCAACGAGCAGTACTTC
CASSQDLWLAGGNEQYF
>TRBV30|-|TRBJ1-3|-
TGTGCCTGGAGCCCTTCTCCGGGATTCGGAAACACCATATATTTT
CAWSPSPGFGNTIYF